This TCR beta chain is from a study of neoadjuvant anti-PD-1 for oral cavity cancer (dated by TCRdb to the early 2020s). Describing the broader study: Patients mostly received three to four biweekly doses of nivolumab at 3 mg/kg before curative-intent surgical resection. A fourth nivolumab dose was given around day 43 to patients without progression, and definitive surgical resection was performed in those patients on days 50-56. Under RECIST 1.1, a patient counted as a responder if showing complete response, partial response or stable disease, and as a non-responder if showing progression. There were roughly 13 patients in the parent correlative cohort, and the response rate was less than 40%.

Concerning this clone itself: Its recognized antigen is unknown. No clone much larger than this one lies a single base away; base qualities are absent.

For survey sequencing of tumor libraries, mostly approximately 4.4 ug of input genomic DNA was used, and two replicates were run per sample. TCRbeta libraries were prepared with the immunoSEQ hsTCRbeta kit according to the manufacturer's instructions. Sequencing of the completed libraries took place using an Illumina NovaSeq 6000 S4 flow cell after they had been pooled to roughly 2.9 nM. Per the authors' processing: The immunoSEQ Analyzer was used for raw data preprocessing and quality control. The analysis was limited to productive rearrangements, and each clonotype was defined by a unique CDR3 amino acid sequence. Repertoire clonality was estimated as the Gini-Simpson index, which was calculated using the R package tcR. Gini indices were compared with Student's t test, and associations with tumor size change were assessed by Pearson correlation. TCRdb obtained this table from immuneACCESS and retained in-frame rearrangements with V and J assigned. These tables miss some clones; where compared with another copy, unresolved V genes account for less than half of the shortfall, and the remainder is unexplained. V, J and clone size reflect that table, while D and trimming were determined from the DNA. This sample is represented by tens of thousands of clones; about 30% of them were singletons. About a sixth of the sample is in the top ten clones.

The CDR3, from cysteine to phenylalanine, totals 15 residues. Kept here is only the CDR3 DNA, which spans 45 bases and is read in frame from base 1. Deletion took 0 bases off V and 4 bases off J, with a span of 15 bases between the germline ends. CDR1 GTSNPN and CDR2 SVGIG were looked up in the germline V gene (reference sequence). The time point label corresponds to: after neoadjuvant nivolumab, at surgical resection. Patients were newly diagnosed with stage II-IVA oral cavity squamous cell carcinoma and had received no prior systemic or radiation treatment. The cohort was composed of patients with HPV-negative, locally advanced oral cavity squamous cell carcinoma. Samples were obtained from a longitudinal correlative study of a single-arm phase II trial of neoadjuvant nivolumab in oral cavity squamous cell carcinoma. Subject-matched pre- and post-treatment PBMCs and tumors from three responders and three non-responders underwent genomic DNA-based TCRbeta sequencing. Genomic DNA was isolated from tumor tissue using the Maxwell RSC DNA from Tissue kit.

Broader findings and caveats from the paper: Larger post-treatment sizes of preexisting intratumoral clones correlated with greater tumor shrinkage, suggesting expansion of preexisting clones contributed to response. Higher pretreatment blood TCRbeta clonality and lower post-treatment tumor TCRbeta clonality were correlated with higher pretreatment blood Treg/Th17 ratios. The TCR analyses had only a few patients in each response group, and the authors called for validation in larger cohorts.

Specimen: tumor tissue, collected after nivolumab (anti-PD-1) treatment. This receptor was taken from a person aged 40 to 85 with oral cavity squamous cell carcinoma. The chain employs TRBV30 and TRBJ1-2; the D gene is perhaps TRBD1, on 6 matching bases. The CDR3 here reads CAWSVFGTRRYGYTF. In nucleotide form, the sequence is TGTGCCTGGAGTGTATTTGGGACACGACGCTATGGCTACACCTTC.